The sequence of this TCR beta chain was determined in a study of molecular identifiers for immune sequencing clone quantification. As for this clonotype: Possible read error: a much larger clone is one base away.

TCRdb analysed the PCR reads with MiXCR anew, one entry per CDR3 protein. The sample consists of about 40,000 distinct CDR3 sequences, 24% of them appearing once. Sequenced material: naive CD8+ T cells from blood, with Jurkat cell RNA spiked in. As for subset: FACS-sorted CD8+CD4-CCR7+CD45RA+ naive T cells. The source is a human donor in good health. Some libraries in this study had Jurkat cell RNA spiked in.

The DNA of the CDR3 is TGCAGCGTTGTTGGTTCTCGCGGGCAGTTCTTC. As protein: CSVVGSRGQFF. The chain joins TRBV29-1 to TRBJ2-1; the D is unclear. V lost 4 bases and J 12 bases, leaving 13 bases between the germline ends. Looked up from germline, CDR1 is SQVTM and CDR2 is ANQGSEA. The CDR3 runs to 11 residues.